This is a list of T cell receptor beta chains from one sample in a study of spatial heterogeneity in lung cancer. TCRdb re-derived calls from the 5' RACE reads in MiXCR, one entry per CDR3 protein. The sample shows 15,000 to 20,000 distinct CDR3 sequences, around 6.5% of them seen only once. The sequencing here drew on lung tumor tissue, taken at surgery. Every receptor here comes from a female donor with early-stage non-small cell lung cancer. The CDR3 runs from the conserved cysteine through the conserved F or W. The D gene is left open where the match is weak. Clone sizes are given selectively: once, few, many, or a class where the clone is expanded.

V	length	J	D	size	DNA	CDR3
TRBV28	16	TRBJ1-4	TRBD1	many	TGTGCCACCTACTGGGACTCGCAGGGGGCCCACGAAAAACTGTTTTTT	CATYWDSQGAHEKLFF
TRBV6-2/TRBV6-3	14	TRBJ2-3	.	medium-sized	TGTGCCAGCAGTTACGATAGGGTAACAGATACGCAGTATTTT	CASSYDRVTDTQYF
TRBV5-8	14	TRBJ2-7	.	many	TGTGCCAGCAGCCGGAGAGGCAGCTCCTACGAGCAGTACTTC	CASSRRGSSYEQYF
TRBV7-8	14	TRBJ1-2	.	medium-sized	TGTGCCAGCAGCTTAGGGGACGGATTGTATGGCTACACCTTC	CASSLGDGLYGYTF
TRBV4-1	15	TRBJ1-2	TRBD1	many	TGCGCCAGCAGCCAAGATGTGGCAGGGGGCCGAGGCTACACCTTC	CASSQDVAGGRGYTF
TRBV9	16	TRBJ1-4	TRBD1	.	TGTGCCAGCAGCGTAGGGACAGGGGGAGGTGATGAAAAACTGTTTTTT	CASSVGTGGGDEKLFF
TRBV27	15	TRBJ2-3	TRBD1	many	TGTGCCAGCAGTTCTCTGGGGACAGGGGCAGATACGCAGTATTTT	CASSSLGTGADTQYF
TRBV12-3/TRBV12-4	13	TRBJ1-2	TRBD1	many	TGTGCCAGCAGTTTTGGGACAGGTCGTGGCTACACCTTC	CASSFGTGRGYTF
TRBV6-2/TRBV6-3	14	TRBJ1-2	TRBD1	.	TGTGCCAGCACCCCATGGACAGGGGGCGATGGCTACACCTTC	CASTPWTGGDGYTF
TRBV12-3/TRBV12-4	16	TRBJ1-2	TRBD1	many	TGTGCCAGCAGCTCCCTAGACAGGGGGTATCGGTATGGCTACACCTTC	CASSSLDRGYRYGYTF
TRBV28	17	TRBJ2-3	TRBD2	few	TGTGCCAGCAGCCCCCTCCGTGGGGGGGAAGCGGCTGTTACGCAGTATTTT	CASSPLRGGEAAVTQYF
TRBV30	13	TRBJ2-1	TRBD1	many	TGTGCCATGGACAGGAGCTCCTACAATGAGCAGTTCTTC	CAMDRSSYNEQFF
TRBV3-1	13	TRBJ1-2	.	many	TGTGCCAGCAGCCACGACAGCAACTATGGCTACACCTTC	CASSHDSNYGYTF
TRBV20-1	16	TRBJ1-1	TRBD1	many	TGCAGTGCTAGAGACCCTGCGACAGGGGGCATGACTGAAGCTTTCTTT	CSARDPATGGMTEAFF
TRBV7-3	14	TRBJ2-7	.	many	TGTGCCAGCAGCGCACAGGTAGGATCCTACGAGCAGTACTTC	CASSAQVGSYEQYF
TRBV5-1	12	TRBJ2-1	.	many	TGCGCCAGCAGCTTGCCCGGCAATGAGCAGTTCTTC	CASSLPGNEQFF
TRBV27	13	TRBJ1-1	.	many	TGTGCCAGCGCAGGGGTTTGGGACACTGAAGCTTTCTTT	CASAGVWDTEAFF
TRBV14	14	TRBJ1-2	.	few	TGTGCCAGCAGCCAAGAGGACGGGAACTATGGCTACACCTTC	CASSQEDGNYGYTF
TRBV29-1	13	TRBJ2-7	.	medium-sized	TGCAGCGTTCGATCACCAGGGTCATTCGAGCAGTACTTC	CSVRSPGSFEQYF
TRBV11-2	17	TRBJ2-3	TRBD2	many	TGTGCCAGCAGCCTCACTAGCGGGGGATTAAGCACAGATACGCAGTATTTT	CASSLTSGGLSTDTQYF
TRBV20-1	14	TRBJ1-1	.	few	TGCAGTGCTAGAGATGAAGGGAGGAACACTGAAGCTTTCTTT	CSARDEGRNTEAFF
TRBV7-9	14	TRBJ2-7	.	few	TGTGCCAGCAGCTCCCGGGCCACCCCTTACGAGCAGTACTTC	CASSSRATPYEQYF
TRBV3-1	14	TRBJ2-7	.	many	TGTGCCAGCAGCCGCGCACAGGGATCCTACGAGCAGTACTTC	CASSRAQGSYEQYF
TRBV6-1	14	TRBJ1-2	.	many	TGTGCCAGCAGTGTAGGGGCGCAGGTCTATGGCTACACCTTC	CASSVGAQVYGYTF
TRBV20-1	12	TRBJ1-1	TRBD1	few	TGCAGTGCTTTCAGGGGGGGAGCTGAAGCTTTCTTT	CSAFRGGAEAFF
TRBV28	14	TRBJ2-7	TRBD1	many	TGTGCCAGCAGTTTACTGGACAGGGACCACGAGCAGTACTTC	CASSLLDRDHEQYF
TRBV24-1	15	TRBJ1-2	.	.	TGTGCCACCAGTGATTCCCGGGGCAGTCGCTATGGCTACACCTTC	CATSDSRGSRYGYTF
TRBV10-2	15	TRBJ1-4	.	many	TGCGCCAGCAGTGAGTCGACAGCCCGAAATGAAAAACTGTTTTTT	CASSESTARNEKLFF
TRBV28	17	TRBJ2-3	TRBD2	few	TGTGCCAGCAGCCCGGTGACTAGCGGGGGGGCGGGCGATACGCAGTATTTT	CASSPVTSGGAGDTQYF
TRBV20-1	14	TRBJ2-5	TRBD2	many	TGCAGTGCGCAGCGGGGATCCAACCAAGAGACCCAGTACTTC	CSAQRGSNQETQYF
TRBV20-1	13	TRBJ1-4	.	.	TGCAGTGTCGCCGGGAAAGCTAATGAAAAACTGTTTTTT	CSVAGKANEKLFF
TRBV13	15	TRBJ2-7	TRBD1	medium-sized	TGTGCCAGCAGCACCCGGACAGGGGGGCTCTACGAGCAGTACTTC	CASSTRTGGLYEQYF
TRBV7-2	15	TRBJ2-3	.	.	TGTGCCAGCAGCCAAAGGCCTAGCGGCACAGATACGCAGTATTTT	CASSQRPSGTDTQYF
TRBV18	15	TRBJ1-2	.	.	TGTGCCAGCTCACCGCAACTAGGGAATACTAGGGGCTACACCTTC	CASSPQLGNTRGYTF
TRBV7-3	13	TRBJ1-6	.	many	TGTGCCAGCAGCTTAATGCGGGTTTCACCCCTCCACTTT	CASSLMRVSPLHF
TRBV6-5	15	TRBJ1-2	.	many	TGTGCCAGCAGGGGGTTGTACAGAACTAACTATGGCTACACCTTC	CASRGLYRTNYGYTF
TRBV28	14	TRBJ1-6	TRBD1	many	TGTGCCAGCGGCCAGGGGGCCAATAATTCACCCCTCCACTTT	CASGQGANNSPLHF
TRBV20-1	14	TRBJ2-7	.	many	TGCAGTGCTAGAGAGGGCGGGTTGAGCTACGAGCAGTACTTC	CSAREGGLSYEQYF
TRBV7-9	16	TRBJ1-4	.	few	TGTGCCAGCAGCCGGCTCGGAACGACGGTAAATGAAAAACTGTTTTTT	CASSRLGTTVNEKLFF
TRBV2	13	TRBJ2-5	TRBD1	.	TGTGCCAGCAGTGAGGACAGGGAAGAGACCCAGTACTTC	CASSEDREETQYF
TRBV20-1	12	TRBJ2-2	.	medium-sized	TGCAGTGCCCGTCCGGGGGCCGGGGAGCTGTTTTTT	CSARPGAGELFF
TRBV7-2	14	TRBJ2-5	.	many	TGTGCCAGCAGCTTAGCCCGGTTTAGGGAGACCCAGTACTTC	CASSLARFRETQYF
TRBV5-1	18	TRBJ2-1	TRBD1	large	TGCGCCAGCAGCTTAATATTCTCGGGACAGGGGGTTGGAAATGAGCAGTTCTTC	CASSLIFSGQGVGNEQFF
TRBV12-3/TRBV12-4	14	TRBJ1-2	.	.	TGTGCCAGCGTGGGGGGGGTGGCAGTCTATGGCTACACCTTC	CASVGGVAVYGYTF
TRBV7-2	17	TRBJ2-3	.	many	TGTGCCAGCAGCTTAGCCCGGGGTAGCGGCGCCACAGATACGCAGTATTTT	CASSLARGSGATDTQYF
TRBV30	16	TRBJ1-3	.	.	TGTGCCTGGAGTGTACGGGGATCTATCAGGAGAAACACCATATATTTT	CAWSVRGSIRRNTIYF